The present entry profiles one T cell receptor beta chain with its context. The antigen is unknown. The V end was cut by 0 bases, the J end by 6 bases, with 17 bases between. CDR1 is MNHEY, CDR2 SVGAGI, per germline. CDR3 size: 16 residues. Before the COVID-19 pandemic, during about 2011-2019, CD4+ T cells were taken from unexposed donors. The cells were cultured for less than twelve days before CD4+ T cells were isolated. This sample is part of a study of CD4 T cells in relation to SARS-CoV-2 and coronaviruses. Produced via immunoSEQ multiplex PCR; TCRdb's table is partial and in-frame only. The data contain 25,000 to 30,000 clones, around 73% of them singletons.

The V and J genes are TRBV6-5 and TRBJ1-1; a weak D match, TRBD1 (6 bases). The receptor comes from a human donor in good health. Source material: CD4+ T cells from PBMCs, cultured in vitro. The CDR3 DNA sequence: TGTGCCAGCAGTTACTCGGGGGCCGGGGGGGGCTCTGAAGCTTTCTTT. It is translated as CASSYSGAGGGSEAFF.